This T cell receptor (beta chain) came from a study of cytomegalovirus exposure and HLA in healthy donors. Everyone who donated was a healthy bone marrow donor. V was shortened by 4 bases and J by 8 bases, with 17 bases between the two germline ends. There are 13 residues in the CDR3. Germline values: CDR1 GTSNPN, CDR2 SVGIG (reference sequence). The study, taken as a whole, reports: In an earlier analysis, productive rearrangement rates for most beta V segments clustered near 87% or 30%.

The primer mix had 60 Vbeta and 13 Jbeta primers. Clones were read by immunoSEQ multiplex PCR, and TCRdb kept only the in-frame ones, dropping some. The repertoire holds 120,000 or so clones, with under 90% as singletons. In regard to this clone: Antigen: not known.

Sequencing was carried out using PBMCs. The chain carries TRBV30 and TRBJ1-2; the D gene is possibly TRBD1 (5 bases). The source of this sequence is a woman aged 40 to 50 in good health and CMV-seropositive. CDR3 coding DNA: TGTGCCTGGACCCCAGGGATGTCTTGGGGCTACACCTTC. Protein sequence: CAWTPGMSWGYTF.